This T cell receptor (beta chain) is from a study of Graves' ophthalmopathy and Graves' hyperthyroidism. TCR beta CDR3 regions were amplified from RNA transcripts. Amplification began with first-round RT-PCR using HTBI primers, then second-round multiplex PCR was performed. TCRdb ran MiXCR on the multiplex PCR reads and lists one entry per CDR3 protein. The sample shows hundreds of thousands of distinct CDR3 sequences, 35% to 50% of them seen only once. There are many counts of this clonotype. Germline CDR1 is SGHTA and CDR2 is FQGNSA. Trimming took off 5 bases at V and 3 bases at J, with 19 bases between the two ends. The CDR3 spans 16 residues.

The clonotype was recovered from an adult man with Graves' ophthalmopathy. Material: peripheral blood. V is TRBV7-2 and J is TRBJ2-5; D may be TRBD1 (6 bases). As DNA, the CDR3 is TGTGCCAGCAGCCCTCGAACCGGGACATCCGAAGAGACCCAGTACTTC. Protein product: CASSPRTGTSEETQYF.